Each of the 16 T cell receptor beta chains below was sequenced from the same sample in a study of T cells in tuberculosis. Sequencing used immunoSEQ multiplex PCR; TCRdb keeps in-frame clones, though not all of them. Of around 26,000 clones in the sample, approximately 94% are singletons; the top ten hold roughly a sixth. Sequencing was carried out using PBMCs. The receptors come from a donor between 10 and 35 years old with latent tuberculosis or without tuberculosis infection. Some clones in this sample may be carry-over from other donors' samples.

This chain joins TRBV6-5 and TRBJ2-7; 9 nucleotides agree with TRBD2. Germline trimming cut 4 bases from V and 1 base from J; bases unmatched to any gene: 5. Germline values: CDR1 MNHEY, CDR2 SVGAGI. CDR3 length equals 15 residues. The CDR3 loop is CASSLTSGSSYEQYF. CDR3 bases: TGTGCCAGCAGTTTGACTAGCGGATCTTCCTACGAGCAGTACTTC.

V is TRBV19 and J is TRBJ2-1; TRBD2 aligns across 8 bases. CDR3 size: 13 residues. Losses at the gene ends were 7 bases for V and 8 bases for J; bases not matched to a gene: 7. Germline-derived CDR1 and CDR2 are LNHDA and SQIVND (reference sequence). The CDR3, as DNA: TGTGCCAGTAAAAGGACTAGCCGGGATGAGCAGTTCTTC. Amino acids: CASKRTSRDEQFF. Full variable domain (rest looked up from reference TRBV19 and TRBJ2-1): DGGITQSPKYLFRKEGQNVTLSCEQNLNHDAMYWYRQDPGQGLRLIYYSQIVNDFQKGDIAEGYSVSREKKESFPLTVTSAQKNPTAFYLCASKRTSRDEQFFGPGTRLTVL.

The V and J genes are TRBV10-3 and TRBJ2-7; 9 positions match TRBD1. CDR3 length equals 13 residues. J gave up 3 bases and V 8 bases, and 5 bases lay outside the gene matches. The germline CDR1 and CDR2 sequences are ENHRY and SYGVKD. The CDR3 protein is CAIGTGLFYEQYF. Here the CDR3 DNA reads TGTGCCATCGGGACAGGGCTTTTCTACGAGCAGTACTTC.

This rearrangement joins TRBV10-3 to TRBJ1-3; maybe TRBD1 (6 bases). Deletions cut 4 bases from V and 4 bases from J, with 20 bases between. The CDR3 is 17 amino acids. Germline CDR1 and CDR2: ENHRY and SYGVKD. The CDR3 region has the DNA TGTGCCATCAGTGGGCTGATTAACAGGGCCTACGGAAACACCATATATTTT. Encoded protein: CAISGLINRAYGNTIYF.

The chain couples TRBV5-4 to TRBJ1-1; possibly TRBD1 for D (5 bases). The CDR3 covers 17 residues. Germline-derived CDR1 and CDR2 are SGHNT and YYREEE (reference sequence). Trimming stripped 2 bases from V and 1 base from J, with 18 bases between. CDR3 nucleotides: TGTGCCAGCAGCTTCAGACTAACCGGGGGAGCGAACACTGAAGCTTTCTTT. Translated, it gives CASSFRLTGGANTEAFF.

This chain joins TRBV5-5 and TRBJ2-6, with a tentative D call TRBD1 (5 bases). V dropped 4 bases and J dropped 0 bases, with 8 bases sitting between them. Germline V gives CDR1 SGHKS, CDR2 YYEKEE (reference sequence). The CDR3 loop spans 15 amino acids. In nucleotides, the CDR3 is TGTGCCAGCAGCCGACAGCTCTCTGGGGCCAACGTCCTGACTTTC. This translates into CASSRQLSGANVLTF.

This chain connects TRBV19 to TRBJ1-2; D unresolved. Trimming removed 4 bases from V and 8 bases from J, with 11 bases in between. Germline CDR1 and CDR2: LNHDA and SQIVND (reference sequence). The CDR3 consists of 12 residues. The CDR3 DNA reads TGTGCCAGTAGTACCCGCCAGTCCGGCTACACCTTC. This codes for CASSTRQSGYTF.

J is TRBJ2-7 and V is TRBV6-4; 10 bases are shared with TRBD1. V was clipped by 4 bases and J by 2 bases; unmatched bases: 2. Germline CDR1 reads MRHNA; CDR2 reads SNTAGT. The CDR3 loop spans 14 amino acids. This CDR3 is CASSAGTGAYEQYF. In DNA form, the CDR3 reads TGTGCCAGCAGTGCCGGGACAGGGGCCTACGAGCAGTACTTC.

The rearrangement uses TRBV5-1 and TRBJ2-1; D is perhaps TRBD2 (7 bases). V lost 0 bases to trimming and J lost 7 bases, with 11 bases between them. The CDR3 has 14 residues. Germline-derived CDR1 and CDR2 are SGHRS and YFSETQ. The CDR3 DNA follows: TGCGCCAGCAGCTTGGTACGGGGGGCGAATGAGCAGTTCTTC. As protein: CASSLVRGANEQFF.

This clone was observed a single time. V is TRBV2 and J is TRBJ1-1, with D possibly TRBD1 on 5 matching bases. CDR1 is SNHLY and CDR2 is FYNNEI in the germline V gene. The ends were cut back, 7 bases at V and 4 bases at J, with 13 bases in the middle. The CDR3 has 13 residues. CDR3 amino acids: CASTSGSGTEAFF. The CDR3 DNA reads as TGTGCCAGCACATCAGGGTCGGGCACTGAAGCTTTCTTT.

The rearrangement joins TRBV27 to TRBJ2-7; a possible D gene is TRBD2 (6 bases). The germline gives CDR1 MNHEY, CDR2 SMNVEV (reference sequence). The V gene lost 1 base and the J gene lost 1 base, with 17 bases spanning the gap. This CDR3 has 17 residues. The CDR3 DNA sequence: TGTGCCAGCAGTTTATATTGGAGGGGACCCTCTTCCTACGAGCAGTACTTC. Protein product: CASSLYWRGPSSYEQYF.

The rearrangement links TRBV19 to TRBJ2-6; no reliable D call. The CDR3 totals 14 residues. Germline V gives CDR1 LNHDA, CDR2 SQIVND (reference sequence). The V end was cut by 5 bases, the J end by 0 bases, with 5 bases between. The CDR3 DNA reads TGTGCCAGTAGTTTATTCTCTGGGGCCAACGTCCTGACTTTC. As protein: CASSLFSGANVLTF.

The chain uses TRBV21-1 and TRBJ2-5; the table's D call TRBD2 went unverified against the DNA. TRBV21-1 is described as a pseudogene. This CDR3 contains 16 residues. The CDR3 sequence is CASSSGLAGVRETQYF. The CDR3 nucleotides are TGTGCCAGCAGCTCAGGACTAGCGGGAGTACGGGAGACCCAGTACTTC.

The CDR3 nucleotides read TGTGCCAGCAGATCTAGCGGGGGAGGTGGGGCCAACGTCCTGACTTTC. It encodes CASRSSGGGGANVLTF. The chain joins TRBV11-2 to TRBJ2-6; the match to TRBD2 covers 10 bases. The trim removed 6 bases at V and 3 bases at J, leaving 5 bases unmatched. The CDR3 covers 16 residues. Germline V CDR1 and CDR2: SGHAT, FQNNGV.

The CDR3 region is CAWTTTGNRYEQYF. The CDR3 DNA follows: TGTGCCTGGACCACGACAGGGAATCGGTACGAGCAGTACTTC. The chain employs TRBV30 and TRBJ2-7, with TRBD1 identical over 7 bases. This CDR3 spans 14 amino acids. Germline CDR1 reads GTSNPN; CDR2 reads SVGIG (reference sequence). With V trimmed by 4 bases and J by 4 bases, 10 bases remained unmatched.

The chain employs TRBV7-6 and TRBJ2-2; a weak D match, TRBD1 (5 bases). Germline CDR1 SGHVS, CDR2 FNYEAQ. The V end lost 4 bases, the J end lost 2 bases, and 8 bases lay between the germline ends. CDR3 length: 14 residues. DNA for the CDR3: TGTGCCAGCAGCTCCCAGGGAAACACCGGGGAGCTGTTTTTT. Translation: CASSSQGNTGELFF.